These 19 T cell receptor beta chains share one sample of origin, sequenced in a study of Graves' ophthalmopathy and Graves' hyperthyroidism. As the template, RNA transcripts were used to amplify TCR beta CDR3 regions. Second-round multiplex PCR came after first-round RT-PCR with HTBI primers. Each CDR3 protein gets one entry after TCRdb re-called the multiplex PCR reads with MiXCR. The data contain about 390,000 distinct CDR3 sequences, 15% of them singletons. Specimen: peripheral blood. Receptor source: a woman between 18 and 30 years old with stable Graves' hyperthyroidism.

In its sample, this clonotype was seen many times. The rearrangement links TRBV12-3 or TRBV12-4 to TRBJ2-7, with 9 bases matching TRBD2. The CDR3 is 15 residues long. V trimming: 6 bases; J trimming: 7 bases; junction bases outside the gene matches: 13. The CDR3 protein is CASRVAGAHRGEQYF. The CDR3 DNA reads TGTGCCAGCAGGGTAGCGGGGGCCCACCGGGGGGAGCAGTACTTC.

This clonotype was picked up a small number of times. This chain connects TRBV5-4 to TRBJ1-5; D possibly corresponds to TRBD1 (5 bases). CDR3 length: 20 amino acids. Germline assignment: CDR1 SGHNT and CDR2 YYREEE (reference sequence). Trimming left V 0 bases short and J 0 bases short, with 22 bases between. The CDR3 DNA sequence: TGTGCCAGCAGCTTGGCCACACACCTCTCGGACATTTATAGCAATCAGCCCCAGCATTTT. Residues: CASSLATHLSDIYSNQPQHF.

The chain recombines TRBV30 with TRBJ1-1, with 8 positions matching TRBD1. CDR1 and CDR2 from the germline V gene are GTSNPN and SVGIG (reference sequence). V lost 2 bases, J lost 2 bases, and 4 bases stayed unmatched. The CDR3 contains 14 residues. CDR3 sequence reads: CAWSLGQGNTEAFF. CDR3 in DNA: TGTGCCTGGAGTCTAGGACAGGGAAACACTGAAGCTTTCTTT. Drawing the rest from reference TRBV30 and TRBJ1-1, the complete variable domain is SQTIHQWPATLVQPVGSPLSLECTVEGTSNPNLYWYRQAAGRGLQLLFYSVGIGQISSEVPQNLSASRPQDRQFILSSKKLLLSDSGFYLCAWSLGQGNTEAFFGQGTRLTVV.

There are a few counts of this clonotype. This rearrangement joins TRBV9 to TRBJ2-7; TRBD1 matches at 7 bases. Trimming took 1 base from V and 1 from J; bases not matched to a gene: 5. This CDR3 is built from 15 residues. In germline, CDR1 is SGDLS, CDR2 YYNGEE. This CDR3 reads CASSVRDSVSYEQYF. The CDR3 DNA reads TGTGCCAGCAGCGTAAGGGACAGTGTTTCCTACGAGCAGTACTTC.

The sample holds many counts of this clonotype. The chain carries TRBV11-2 and TRBJ1-5, with a tentative D call TRBD1 (6 bases). CDR1 and CDR2 from the germline V gene are SGHAT and FQNNGV. The CDR3 spans 16 residues. V shed 3 bases and J shed 6 bases, with 18 bases lying between them. CDR3 nucleotides: TGTGCCAGCAGCTTCAAGCCCGGTGGGGGCCGTCAGCCCCAGCATTTT. It yields the protein CASSFKPGGGRQPQHF.

This clonotype was seen at least ten times. Here the CDR3 reads CASSTRTLEETQYF. CDR3 DNA sequence: TGTGCCAGCAGCACGAGGACTTTGGAGGAGACCCAGTACTTC. V usage is TRBV13 and J usage is TRBJ2-5, with D perhaps matching TRBD2 (5 bases). This CDR3 is built from 14 residues. Trimming cost V 5 bases and J 5 bases, with 15 bases left between them. Per the germline V gene, CDR1 is PRHDT and CDR2 is FYEKMQ (reference sequence).

As regards this clonotype: This may arise from a read error, as a much more abundant clone is one base away. The rearrangement links TRBV28 to TRBJ1-5, with D perhaps matching TRBD1 (6 bases). This CDR3 is 14 amino acids long. The germline CDR1 and CDR2 sequences are MDHEN and SYDVKM. CDR3 in amino acids: CASSKQGGNQSQHF. DNA of the CDR3: TGTGCCAGCAGCAAACAAGGGGGGAATCAGTCCCAGCATTTT.

This clonotype was recorded at least ten times. The chain is built from TRBV6-5 and TRBJ2-2; D is possibly TRBD1 (5 bases). Germline loops: CDR1 MNHEY, CDR2 SVGAGI. The V end lost 2 bases, the J end lost 6 bases, and 13 bases lay between the germline ends. This CDR3 has 15 amino acids. The CDR3 DNA sequence: TGTGCCAGCAGTTACAGGGGTGGGGTGTCCGGGGAGCTGTTTTTT. This codes for CASSYRGGVSGELFF.

This clonotype appeared many times. J is TRBJ1-5 and V is TRBV19, with D tentatively TRBD1 (6 bases). The V gene lost 4 bases and the J gene lost 6 bases, with 13 bases spanning the gap. The germline gives CDR1 LNHDA, CDR2 SQIVND (reference sequence). The CDR3 covers 14 residues. CDR3 protein: CASSRAGTLQPQHF. The CDR3 coding sequence is TGTGCCAGTAGTAGGGCAGGGACACTTCAGCCCCAGCATTTT.

This clonotype was seen more than once but under ten times. Written as DNA, the CDR3 is TGTGCCAGCAGTCTCCTGACAGGGGCAACTAATGAAAAACTGTTTTTT. This translates into CASSLLTGATNEKLFF. The genes are TRBV28 and TRBJ1-4; 8 bases are a match to TRBD1. Germline V CDR1 and CDR2: MDHEN, SYDVKM. The CDR3 totals 16 residues. V trimming: 5 bases; J trimming: 0 bases; junction bases outside the gene matches: 5.

A word on this clonotype: The germline gene is not matched at one end of the junction; a read error may be the cause. J is TRBJ2-2 and V is TRBV20-1; D might be TRBD2 (6 bases). The CDR3 runs 13 residues. Germline CDR1 and CDR2: DFQATT and SNEGSKA (reference sequence). The CDR3 nucleotides read TGCAGTGCCCTGGGACCAAACACCGGGGGGCTGTTTTTT. It codes for CSALGPNTGGLFF.

There are many counts of this clonotype. The rearrangement uses TRBV6-5 and TRBJ1-1; 7 bases align to TRBD1. The V and J ends lost 4 bases and 6 bases, in that order; junction bases with no gene match: 11. Germline V gene data show CDR1 as MNHEY and CDR2 as SVGAGI. The CDR3 runs to 15 residues. The CDR3 region is CASSSPDRSDAEAFF. DNA for the CDR3: TGTGCCAGCAGTTCCCCGGACAGGTCGGACGCTGAAGCTTTCTTT.

This clonotype was seen many times. The chain uses TRBV7-2 and TRBJ2-5, with TRBD1 matching over 10 bases. This CDR3 spans 15 amino acids. From germline, CDR1 is SGHTA and CDR2 FQGNSA. Losses at the gene ends were 5 bases for V and 5 bases for J; bases not matched to a gene: 8. The CDR3 here is CASSETGTGAETQYF. In nucleotides, the CDR3 is TGTGCCAGCAGCGAAACCGGGACAGGGGCTGAGACCCAGTACTTC.

V is TRBV6-1 and J is TRBJ1-2; D possibly corresponds to TRBD1 (5 bases). CDR1 MNHNS and CDR2 SASEGT come from the germline V gene. This CDR3 is 14 amino acids long. V lost 2 bases, J lost 0 bases, and 7 bases lay in between. Here the CDR3 reads CASSETTANYGYTF. The DNA of the CDR3 is TGTGCCAGCAGTGAAACGACAGCTAACTATGGCTACACCTTC.

This clonotype has at least ten counts. This chain connects TRBV4-2 to TRBJ1-2, with a weak D call TRBD1 (5 bases). V lost 3 bases, J lost 10 bases, and 18 bases lay in between. Germline-derived CDR1 and CDR2 are LGHNA and YNFKEQ. This CDR3 spans 14 amino acids. CDR3 in DNA: TGTGCCAGCAGCCAGACTCGACAGAGCTCAGACTACACCTTC. This sequence encodes CASSQTRQSSDYTF.

In this sample, this clonotype turned up many times. The V and J genes are TRBV11-3 and TRBJ1-6, with D perhaps TRBD1 (6 bases). V was pared by 5 bases and J by 10 bases, with 18 bases between. Germline CDR1 SGHNT, CDR2 YENEEA. There are 15 residues in the CDR3. Written as DNA, the CDR3 is TGTGCCAGCAGCACCCGACAGGCCACACGGTCACCCCTCCACTTT. Its protein product is CASSTRQATRSPLHF.

As concerns this clonotype: This clone may be a read error of a much larger clone one base away. The chain has TRBV7-2 and TRBJ1-1; 11 positions agree with TRBD1. The CDR3 runs 15 residues. V shed 5 bases and J 3 bases; nucleotides not matched to a gene: 5. From germline, CDR1 is SGHTA and CDR2 FQGNSA. CDR3 sequence reads: CASSGWDRGDTEAFF. CDR3 nucleotides: TGTGCCAGCAGCGGATGGGACAGGGGGGACACTGAAGCTTTCTTT.

This clonotype was recorded at least ten times. The genes are TRBV12-3 or TRBV12-4 and TRBJ2-7; D remains unclear. Trimming pared 2 bases from V and 5 bases from J, leaving 13 bases between. The CDR3 is made up of 14 amino acids. CDR3 nucleotide sequence: TGTGCCAGCAGTTTAAAAGGGATCAAGGACGAGCAGTACTTC. Its translation: CASSLKGIKDEQYF.

This clonotype occurred a few times. The chain employs TRBV11-3 and TRBJ2-5; D not certain. Trimming shortened V by 3 bases and J by 1 base, and 6 bases separated the two germline ends. Germline-derived CDR1 and CDR2 are SGHNT and YENEEA. This CDR3 has 13 amino acids. CDR3 bases: TGTGCCAGCAGCTTTGTCAGCCAAGAGACCCAGTACTTC. As protein: CASSFVSQETQYF.